What follows are 10 T cell receptor beta chains derived from one specimen sequenced in a study of cytomegalovirus exposure and HLA in healthy donors. PCR was performed using 60 Vbeta and 13 Jbeta primers. Produced via immunoSEQ multiplex PCR; TCRdb's table is partial and in-frame only. This sample has under 150,000 clones, with around 86% found just once. The sample was PBMCs. These receptors were taken from a woman aged 45-60 years in good health and CMV-seropositive.

The gene calls are TRBV7-9 and TRBJ1-1, with D perhaps TRBD1 (6 bases). The CDR3 totals 15 residues. Trimming shortened V by 7 bases and J by 0 bases, and 15 bases separated the two germline ends. The germline V gene has CDR1 SEHNR and CDR2 FQNEAQ (reference sequence). CDR3 sequence (DNA): TGTGCCAGCACCCCCAAGGGGGGGATGAACACTGAAGCTTTCTTT. Translation gives CASTPKGGMNTEAFF. Full variable domain (rest looked up from reference TRBV7-9 and TRBJ1-1): DTGVSQNPRHKITKRGQNVTFRCDPISEHNRLYWYRQTLGQGPEFLTYFQNEAQLEKSRLLSDRFSAERPKGSFSTLEIQRTEQGDSAMYLCASTPKGGMNTEAFFGQGTRLTVV.

The chain employs TRBV5-1 and TRBJ1-1; D is possibly TRBD1 (6 bases). Trimming shortened V by 0 bases and J by 0 bases, and 9 bases separated the two germline ends. CDR3 length: 15 amino acids. Per the germline V gene, CDR1 is SGHRS and CDR2 is YFSETQ. This CDR3 reads CASSLGGGLNTEAFF. As DNA, the CDR3 is TGCGCCAGCAGCTTGGGCGGGGGCCTGAACACTGAAGCTTTCTTT.

This clone was seen a few times. The chain joins TRBV5-1 to TRBJ2-2; D is unclear. V was clipped by 2 bases and J by 0 bases, with 8 bases between them. The CDR3 is made up of 15 amino acids. Germline-derived CDR1 and CDR2 are SGHRS and YFSETQ. CDR3 amino acids: CASSFGLANTGELFF. The CDR3 DNA reads TGCGCCAGCAGCTTTGGCCTAGCGAACACCGGGGAGCTGTTTTTT.

V usage is TRBV7-9 and J usage is TRBJ1-1, with 10 bases that match TRBD1. Trimming cost V 5 bases and J 10 bases; bases outside gene matches: 7. Germline V gene data show CDR1 as SEHNR and CDR2 as FQNEAQ (reference sequence). CDR3 size: 13 residues. CDR3 protein: CASSHRTGGRAFF. The DNA of the CDR3 is TGTGCCAGCAGCCATCGGACAGGGGGTAGAGCTTTCTTT.

The rearrangement uses TRBV7-2 and TRBJ1-1, with D uncertain. The CDR3 runs to 14 residues. Germline values: CDR1 SGHTA, CDR2 FQGNSA. Trimming stripped 7 bases from V and 1 base from J, with 13 bases between. The CDR3 DNA sequence: TGTGCCAGCACGGGCGGGTCCGCGAACACTGAAGCTTTCTTT. Amino acids: CASTGGSANTEAFF.

V usage is TRBV7-9 and J usage is TRBJ2-5, with 7 positions matching TRBD1. V trimming: 5 bases; J trimming: 3 bases; junction bases outside the gene matches: 3. From germline, CDR1 is SEHNR and CDR2 FQNEAQ (reference sequence). This CDR3 comprises 13 residues. CDR3 DNA sequence: TGTGCCAGCAGCCCCCAGGGGGAAGAGACCCAGTACTTC. Translating it yields CASSPQGEETQYF.

In its sample, this clone was seen a few times. V usage is TRBV10-3 and J usage is TRBJ2-7; 14 bases match TRBD2. The CDR3 is 15 residues long. Germline-derived CDR1 and CDR2 are ENHRY and SYGVKD. After removal of 6 bases from V and 0 bases from J, the junction contained 1 base not matched to a gene. CDR3 DNA sequence: TGTGCCATCAGGGGGACTAGCGGGGGCTCCTACGAGCAGTACTTC. Amino acid sequence: CAIRGTSGGSYEQYF.

The V gene is TRBV15, the J gene TRBJ2-1, with 9 nucleotides matching TRBD2. J lost 6 bases, V lost 4 bases, and 7 bases had no gene match. The CDR3 runs 15 residues. The germline CDR1 and CDR2 sequences are LNHNV and YYDKDF (reference sequence). As DNA, the CDR3 is TGTGCCACCAGCAAGCGGGCGGGGGGGTCCAATGAGCAGTTCTTC. The encoded protein is CATSKRAGGSNEQFF.

The chain employs TRBV29-1 and TRBJ2-7; tentative D call: TRBD1 (7 bases). Trimming removed 6 bases from V and 1 base from J, with 16 bases in between. CDR1 SQVTM and CDR2 ANQGSEA come from the germline V gene. CDR3 length: 14 residues. The CDR3 spells CSVARGTASYEQYF. The CDR3 nucleotides are TGCAGCGTAGCCCGCGGGACAGCATCCTACGAGCAGTACTTC.

The genes are TRBV5-1 and TRBJ2-5; 12 positions match TRBD2. The germline V gene has CDR1 SGHRS and CDR2 YFSETQ. This CDR3 is 18 amino acids long. J was trimmed by 0 bases and V by 2 bases; bases with no gene match: 8. DNA for the CDR3: TGCGCCAGCAGCTTCGGGGCTAGCGGGAGGGGGAACCAAGAGACCCAGTACTTC. Its translation is CASSFGASGRGNQETQYF.